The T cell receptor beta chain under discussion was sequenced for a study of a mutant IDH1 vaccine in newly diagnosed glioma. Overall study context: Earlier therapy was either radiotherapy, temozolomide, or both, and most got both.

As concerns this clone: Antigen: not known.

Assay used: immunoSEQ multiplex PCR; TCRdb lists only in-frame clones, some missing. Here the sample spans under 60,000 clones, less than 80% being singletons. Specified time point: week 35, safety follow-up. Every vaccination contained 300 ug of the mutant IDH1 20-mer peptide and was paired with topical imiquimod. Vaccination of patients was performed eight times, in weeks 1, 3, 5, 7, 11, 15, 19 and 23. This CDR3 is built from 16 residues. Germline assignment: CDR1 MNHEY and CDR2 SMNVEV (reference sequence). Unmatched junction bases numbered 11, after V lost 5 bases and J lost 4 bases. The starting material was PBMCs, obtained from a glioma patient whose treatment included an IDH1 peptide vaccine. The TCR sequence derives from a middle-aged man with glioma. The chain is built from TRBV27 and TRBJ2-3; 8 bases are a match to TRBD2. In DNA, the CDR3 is TGTGCCAGCAGTCCCAGGAGGACTAGCCGGGCAGATACGCAGTATTTT. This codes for CASSPRRTSRADTQYF.